This T cell receptor (beta chain) was retrieved from a study of regulatory T cells in long-lasting Graves disease. Time point specified: persistent/refractory GD, antithyroid drugs over 5 years with positive TRAb. With RNA extracted from PBMCs as input, the TCR library was made. To make TCR beta libraries, researchers used iRepertoire HTBI primers and Arm-PCR of CDR3 regions. MiXCR was run by TCRdb on the multiplex PCR reads, yielding one entry per CDR3 protein. The sample contains about 430,000 distinct CDR3 sequences, over 20% of which appear only once. V was trimmed by 1 base and J by 5 bases, leaving 13 bases between them. Germline CDR1 reads SGHRS; CDR2 reads YFSETQ. The CDR3 length is 14 residues.

This TCR derives from a female donor with Graves disease. Sequencing used peripheral blood mononuclear cells (PBMCs), obtained when the disease was refractory, from a patient treated with antithyroid drugs. This chain links TRBV5-1 with TRBJ2-7; the D gene could be TRBD1 or TRBD2 (5 bases each). The CDR3 sequence is CASSLRGAGDEQYF. The CDR3 region has the DNA TGCGCCAGCAGCTTGCGGGGCGCCGGGGACGAGCAGTACTTC.